This T cell receptor (beta chain) was recorded in a study of blood T cells in healthy people across ages. Whole-study findings and limits: Strongly correlated with naive T cell percentage was TCR beta diversity.

Then a second PCR, running roughly 6 to 12 cycles, was carried out with a sample-barcoded 5' primer and a J-beta primer mix. Each cDNA molecule was tagged by a template-switch adaptor with 12 random nucleotides. Each single sample gave us at least 3 million CDR3-containing paired-end reads. TCRdb fed the 5' RACE reads into MiXCR, producing one record per CDR3 protein. The top ten clones hold approximately 23% of a sample with approximately 800,000 distinct CDR3 sequences, roughly 64% of them seen once. V lost 3 bases, J lost 2 bases, and 7 bases stayed unmatched. CDR1 is DFQATT and CDR2 is SNEGSKA in the germline V gene (reference sequence). The CDR3 length is 14 residues. Isolation yielded PBMCs, at least 7 million per sample, in every case. As regards this clonotype: Its target is not known.

Sequencing was carried out using blood. The chain is built from TRBV20-1 and TRBJ2-7; 7 nucleotides line up with TRBD2. The TCR originated in a man between 25 and 39 years old in good health. CDR3 DNA: TGCAGTGCTAGTGGGTGGACTAGACCCTACGAGCAGTACTTC. This translates into CSASGWTRPYEQYF.